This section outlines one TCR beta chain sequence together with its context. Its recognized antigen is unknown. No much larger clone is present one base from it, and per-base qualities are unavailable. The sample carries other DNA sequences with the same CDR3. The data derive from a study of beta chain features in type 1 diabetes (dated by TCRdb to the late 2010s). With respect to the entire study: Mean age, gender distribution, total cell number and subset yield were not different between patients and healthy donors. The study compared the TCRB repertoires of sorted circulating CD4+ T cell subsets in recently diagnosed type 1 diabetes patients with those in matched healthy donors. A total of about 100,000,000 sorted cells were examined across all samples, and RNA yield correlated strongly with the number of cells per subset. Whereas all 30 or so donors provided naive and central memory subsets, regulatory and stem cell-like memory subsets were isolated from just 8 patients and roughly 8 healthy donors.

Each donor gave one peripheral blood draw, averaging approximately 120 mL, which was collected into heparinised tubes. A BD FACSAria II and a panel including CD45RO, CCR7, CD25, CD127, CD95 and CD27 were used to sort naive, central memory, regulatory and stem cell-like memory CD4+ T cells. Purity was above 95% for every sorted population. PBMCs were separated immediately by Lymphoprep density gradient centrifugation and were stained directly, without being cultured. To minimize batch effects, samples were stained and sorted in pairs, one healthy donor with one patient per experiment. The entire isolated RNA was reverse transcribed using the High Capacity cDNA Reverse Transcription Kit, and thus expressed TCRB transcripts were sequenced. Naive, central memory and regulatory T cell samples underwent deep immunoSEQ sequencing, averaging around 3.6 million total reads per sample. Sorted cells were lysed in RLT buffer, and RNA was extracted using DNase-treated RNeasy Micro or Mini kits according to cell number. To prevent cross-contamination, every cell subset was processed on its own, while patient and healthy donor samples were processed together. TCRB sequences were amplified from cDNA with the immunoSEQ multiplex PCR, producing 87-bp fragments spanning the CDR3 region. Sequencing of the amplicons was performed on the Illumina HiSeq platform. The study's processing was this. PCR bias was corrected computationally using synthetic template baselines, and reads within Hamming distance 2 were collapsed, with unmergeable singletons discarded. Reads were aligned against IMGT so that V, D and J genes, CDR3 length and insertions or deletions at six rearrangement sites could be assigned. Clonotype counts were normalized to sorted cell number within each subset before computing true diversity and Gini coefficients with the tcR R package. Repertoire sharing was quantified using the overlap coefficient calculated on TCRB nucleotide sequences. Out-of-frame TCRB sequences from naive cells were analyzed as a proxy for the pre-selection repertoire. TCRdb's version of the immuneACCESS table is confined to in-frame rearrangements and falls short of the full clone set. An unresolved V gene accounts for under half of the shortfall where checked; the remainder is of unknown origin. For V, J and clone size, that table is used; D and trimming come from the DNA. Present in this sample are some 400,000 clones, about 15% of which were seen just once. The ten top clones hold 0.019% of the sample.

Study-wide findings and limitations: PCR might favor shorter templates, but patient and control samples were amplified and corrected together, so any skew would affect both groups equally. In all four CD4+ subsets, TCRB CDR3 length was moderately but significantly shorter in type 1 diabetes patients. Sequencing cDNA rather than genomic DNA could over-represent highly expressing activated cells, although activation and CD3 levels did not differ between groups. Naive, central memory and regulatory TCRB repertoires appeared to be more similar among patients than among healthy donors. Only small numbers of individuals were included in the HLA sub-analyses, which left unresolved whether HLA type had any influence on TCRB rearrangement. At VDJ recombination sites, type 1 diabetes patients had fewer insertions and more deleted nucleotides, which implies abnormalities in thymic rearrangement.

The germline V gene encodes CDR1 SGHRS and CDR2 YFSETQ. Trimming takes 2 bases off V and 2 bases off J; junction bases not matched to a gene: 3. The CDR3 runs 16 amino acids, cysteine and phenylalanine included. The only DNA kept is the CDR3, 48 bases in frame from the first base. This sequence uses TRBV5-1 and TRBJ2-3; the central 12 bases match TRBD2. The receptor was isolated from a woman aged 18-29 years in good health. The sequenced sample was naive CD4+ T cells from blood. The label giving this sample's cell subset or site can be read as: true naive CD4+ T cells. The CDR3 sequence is CASSLLAGGSTDTQYF. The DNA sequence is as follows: TGCGCCAGCAGCTTACTAGCGGGAGGCTCCACAGATACGCAGTATTTT.